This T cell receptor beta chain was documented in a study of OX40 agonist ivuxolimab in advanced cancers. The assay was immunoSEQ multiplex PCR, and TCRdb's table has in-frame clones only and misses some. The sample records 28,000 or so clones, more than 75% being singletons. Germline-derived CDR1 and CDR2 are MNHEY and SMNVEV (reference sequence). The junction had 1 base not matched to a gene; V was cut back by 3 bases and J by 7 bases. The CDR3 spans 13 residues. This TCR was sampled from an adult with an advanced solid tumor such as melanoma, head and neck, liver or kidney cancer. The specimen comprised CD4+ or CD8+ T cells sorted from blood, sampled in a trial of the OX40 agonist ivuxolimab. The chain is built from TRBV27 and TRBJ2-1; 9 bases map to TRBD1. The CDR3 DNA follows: TGTGCCAGCAGTTTCGGGACAGGGAATGAGCAGTTCTTC. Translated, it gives CASSFGTGNEQFF.